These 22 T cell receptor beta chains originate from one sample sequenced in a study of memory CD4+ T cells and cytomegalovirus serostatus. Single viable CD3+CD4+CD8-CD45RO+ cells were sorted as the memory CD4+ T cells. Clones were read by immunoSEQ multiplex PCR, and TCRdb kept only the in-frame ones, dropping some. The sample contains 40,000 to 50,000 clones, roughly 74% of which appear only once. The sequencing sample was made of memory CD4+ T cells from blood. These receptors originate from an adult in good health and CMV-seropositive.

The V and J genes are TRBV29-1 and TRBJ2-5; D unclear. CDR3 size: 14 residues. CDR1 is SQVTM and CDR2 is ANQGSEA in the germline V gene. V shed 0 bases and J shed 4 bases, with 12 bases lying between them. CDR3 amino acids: CSVEDPLGGETQYF. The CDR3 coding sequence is TGCAGCGTTGAAGACCCCCTGGGCGGAGAGACCCAGTACTTC.

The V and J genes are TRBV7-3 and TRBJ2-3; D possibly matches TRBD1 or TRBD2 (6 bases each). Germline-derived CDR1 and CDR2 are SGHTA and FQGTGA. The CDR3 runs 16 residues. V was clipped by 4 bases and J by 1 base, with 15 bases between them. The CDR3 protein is CASSSDGGLGTDTQYF. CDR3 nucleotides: TGTGCCAGCAGCTCGGACGGGGGCCTAGGCACAGATACGCAGTATTTT.

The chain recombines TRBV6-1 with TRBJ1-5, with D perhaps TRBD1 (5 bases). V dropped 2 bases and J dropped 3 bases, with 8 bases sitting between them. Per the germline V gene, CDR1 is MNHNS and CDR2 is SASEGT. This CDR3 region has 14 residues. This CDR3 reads CASSEPTVNQPQHF. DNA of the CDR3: TGTGCCAGCAGTGAACCGACAGTCAATCAGCCCCAGCATTTT.

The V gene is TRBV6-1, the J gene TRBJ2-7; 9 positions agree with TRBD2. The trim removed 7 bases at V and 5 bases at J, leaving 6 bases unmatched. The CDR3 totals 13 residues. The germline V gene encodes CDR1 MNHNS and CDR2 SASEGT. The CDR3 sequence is CASKIAGENEQYF. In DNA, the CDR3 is TGTGCCAGCAAAATAGCGGGGGAGAACGAGCAGTACTTC.

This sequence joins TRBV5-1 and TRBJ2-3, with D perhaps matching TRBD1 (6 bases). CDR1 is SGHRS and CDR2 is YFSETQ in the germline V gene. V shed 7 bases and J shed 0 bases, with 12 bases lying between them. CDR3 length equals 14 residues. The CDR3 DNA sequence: TGCGCCAGCGGCTGGACAGCTAGCACAGATACGCAGTATTTT. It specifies CASGWTASTDTQYF.

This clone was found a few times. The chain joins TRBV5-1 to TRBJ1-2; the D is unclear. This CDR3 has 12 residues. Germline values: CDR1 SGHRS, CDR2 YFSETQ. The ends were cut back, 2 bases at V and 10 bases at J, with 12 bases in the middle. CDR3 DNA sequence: TGCGCCAGCAGCTTTAATGAGGTTGTCTACACCTTC. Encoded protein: CASSFNEVVYTF.

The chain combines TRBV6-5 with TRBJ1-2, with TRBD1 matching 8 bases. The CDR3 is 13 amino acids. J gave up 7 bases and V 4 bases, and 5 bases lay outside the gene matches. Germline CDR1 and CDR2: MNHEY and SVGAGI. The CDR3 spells CASSLGQGSGYTF. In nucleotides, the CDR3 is TGTGCCAGCAGTTTAGGACAGGGCTCTGGCTACACCTTC.

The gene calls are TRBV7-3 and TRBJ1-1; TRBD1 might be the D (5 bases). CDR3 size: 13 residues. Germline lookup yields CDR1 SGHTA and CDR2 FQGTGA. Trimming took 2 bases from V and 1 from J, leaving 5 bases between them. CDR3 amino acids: CASSLGANTEAFF. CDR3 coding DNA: TGTGCCAGCAGCTTAGGGGCGAACACTGAAGCTTTCTTT.

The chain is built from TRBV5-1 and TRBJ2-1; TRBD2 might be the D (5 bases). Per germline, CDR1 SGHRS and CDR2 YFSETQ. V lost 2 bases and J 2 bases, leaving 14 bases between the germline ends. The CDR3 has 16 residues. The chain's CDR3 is CASSFQLGRTYNEQFF. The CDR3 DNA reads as TGCGCCAGCAGCTTCCAACTAGGGAGAACCTACAATGAGCAGTTCTTC.

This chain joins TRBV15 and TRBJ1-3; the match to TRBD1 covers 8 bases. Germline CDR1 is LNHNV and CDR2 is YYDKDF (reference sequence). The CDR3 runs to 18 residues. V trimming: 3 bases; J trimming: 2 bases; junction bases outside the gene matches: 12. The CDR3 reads CATSRTDRGVAAGNTIYF. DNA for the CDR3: TGTGCCACCAGCAGGACCGACAGGGGCGTCGCCGCTGGAAACACCATATATTTT. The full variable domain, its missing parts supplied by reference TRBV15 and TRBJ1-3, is DAMVIQNPRYQVTQFGKPVTLSCSQTLNHNVMYWYQQKSSQAPKLLFHYYDKDFNNEADTPDNFQSRRPNTSFCFLDIRSPGLGDTAMYLCATSRTDRGVAAGNTIYFGEGSWLTVV.

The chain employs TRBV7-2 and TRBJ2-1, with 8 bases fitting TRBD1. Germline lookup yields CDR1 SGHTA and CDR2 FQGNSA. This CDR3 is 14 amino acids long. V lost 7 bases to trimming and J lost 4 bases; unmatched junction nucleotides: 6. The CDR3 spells CASNRDRRYNEQFF. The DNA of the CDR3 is TGTGCCAGCAACCGGGACAGGAGATACAATGAGCAGTTCTTC.

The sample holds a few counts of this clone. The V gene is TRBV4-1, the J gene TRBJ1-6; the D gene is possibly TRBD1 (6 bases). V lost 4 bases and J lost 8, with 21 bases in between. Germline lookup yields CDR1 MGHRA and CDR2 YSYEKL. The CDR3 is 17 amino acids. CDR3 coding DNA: TGCGCCAGCAGCCCAGCCTGGGGGGCAGGATTGGATTCACCCCTCCACTTT. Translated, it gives CASSPAWGAGLDSPLHF.

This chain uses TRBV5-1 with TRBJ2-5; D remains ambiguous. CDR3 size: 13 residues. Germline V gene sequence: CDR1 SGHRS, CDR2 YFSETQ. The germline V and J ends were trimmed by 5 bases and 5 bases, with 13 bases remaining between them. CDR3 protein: CASSIPVGETQYF. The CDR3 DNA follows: TGCGCCAGCAGTATACCCGTTGGGGAGACCCAGTACTTC. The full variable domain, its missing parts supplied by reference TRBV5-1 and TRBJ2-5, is KAGVTQTPRYLIKTRGQQVTLSCSPISGHRSVSWYQQTPGQGLQFLFEYFSETQRNKGNFPGRFSGRQFSNSRSEMNVSTLELGDSALYLCASSIPVGETQYFGPGTRLLVL.

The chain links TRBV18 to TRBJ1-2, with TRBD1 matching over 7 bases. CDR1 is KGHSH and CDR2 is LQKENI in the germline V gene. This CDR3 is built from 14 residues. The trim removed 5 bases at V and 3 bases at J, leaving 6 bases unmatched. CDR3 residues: CASSVTGVDYGYTF. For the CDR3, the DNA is TGTGCCAGCTCAGTAACAGGGGTCGACTATGGCTACACCTTC.

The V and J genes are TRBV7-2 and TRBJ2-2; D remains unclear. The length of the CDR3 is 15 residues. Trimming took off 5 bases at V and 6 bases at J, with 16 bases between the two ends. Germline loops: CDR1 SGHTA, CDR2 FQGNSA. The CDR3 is CASSVSPRAAGELFF. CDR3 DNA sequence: TGTGCCAGCAGCGTCAGCCCTAGAGCAGCCGGGGAGCTGTTTTTT.

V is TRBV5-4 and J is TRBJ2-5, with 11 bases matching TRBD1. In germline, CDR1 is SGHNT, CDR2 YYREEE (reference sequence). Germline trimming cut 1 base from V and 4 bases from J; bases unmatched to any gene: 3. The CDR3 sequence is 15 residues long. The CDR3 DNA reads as TGTGCCAGCAGCTTGCGAGGGACAGGGGGAGAGACCCAGTACTTC. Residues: CASSLRGTGGETQYF. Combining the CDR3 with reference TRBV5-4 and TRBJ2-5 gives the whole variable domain ETGVTQSPTHLIKTRGQQVTLRCSSQSGHNTVSWYQQALGQGPQFIFQYYREEENGRGNFPPRFSGLQFPNYSSELNVNALELDDSALYLCASSLRGTGGETQYFGPGTRLLVL.

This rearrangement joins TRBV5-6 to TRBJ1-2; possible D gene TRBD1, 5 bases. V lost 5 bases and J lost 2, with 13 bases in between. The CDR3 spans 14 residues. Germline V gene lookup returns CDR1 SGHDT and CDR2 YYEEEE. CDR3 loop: CASSRGEGNYGYTF. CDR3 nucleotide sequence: TGTGCCAGCAGTCGTGGGGAGGGGAACTATGGCTACACCTTC.

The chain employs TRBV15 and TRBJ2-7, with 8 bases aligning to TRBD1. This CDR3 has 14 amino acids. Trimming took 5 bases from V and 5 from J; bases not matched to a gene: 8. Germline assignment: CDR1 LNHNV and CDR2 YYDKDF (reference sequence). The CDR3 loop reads CATSGRTGMHEQYF. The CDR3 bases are TGTGCCACCAGCGGCCGGACAGGGATGCACGAGCAGTACTTC.

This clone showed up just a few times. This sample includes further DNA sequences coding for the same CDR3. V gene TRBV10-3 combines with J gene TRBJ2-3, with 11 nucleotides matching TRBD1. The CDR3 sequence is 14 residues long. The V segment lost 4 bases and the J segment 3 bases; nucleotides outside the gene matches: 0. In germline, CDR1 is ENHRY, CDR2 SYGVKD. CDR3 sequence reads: CAISGDRGTDTQYF. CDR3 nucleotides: TGTGCCATCAGTGGGGACAGGGGGACAGATACGCAGTATTTT.

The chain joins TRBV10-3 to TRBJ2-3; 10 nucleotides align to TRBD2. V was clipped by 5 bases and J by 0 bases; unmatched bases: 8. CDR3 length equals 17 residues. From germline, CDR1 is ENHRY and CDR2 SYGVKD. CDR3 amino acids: CAISPATSGVSTDTQYF. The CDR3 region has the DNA TGTGCCATCAGTCCTGCCACTAGCGGGGTTAGCACAGATACGCAGTATTTT.

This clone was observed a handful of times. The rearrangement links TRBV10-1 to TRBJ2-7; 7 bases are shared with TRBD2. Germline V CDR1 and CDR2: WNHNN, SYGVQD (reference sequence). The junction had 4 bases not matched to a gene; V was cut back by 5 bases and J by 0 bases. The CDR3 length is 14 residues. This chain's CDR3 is CASSKAGSSYEQYF. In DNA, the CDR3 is TGCGCCAGCAGTAAAGCGGGGTCCTCCTACGAGCAGTACTTC.

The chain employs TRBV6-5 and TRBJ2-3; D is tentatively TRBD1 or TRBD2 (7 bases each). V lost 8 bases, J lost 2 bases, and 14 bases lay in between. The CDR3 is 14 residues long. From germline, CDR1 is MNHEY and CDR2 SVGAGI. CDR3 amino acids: CASGQGGNTDTQYF. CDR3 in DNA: TGTGCCAGCGGCCAGGGGGGGAACACAGATACGCAGTATTTT.